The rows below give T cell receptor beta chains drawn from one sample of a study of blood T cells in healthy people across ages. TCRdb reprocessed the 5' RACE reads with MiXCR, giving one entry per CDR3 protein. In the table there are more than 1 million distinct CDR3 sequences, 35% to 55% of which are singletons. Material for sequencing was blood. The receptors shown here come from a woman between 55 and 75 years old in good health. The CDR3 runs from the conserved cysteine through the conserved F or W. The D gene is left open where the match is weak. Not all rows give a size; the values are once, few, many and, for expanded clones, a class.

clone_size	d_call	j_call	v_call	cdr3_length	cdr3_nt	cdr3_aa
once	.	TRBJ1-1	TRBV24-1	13	TGTGCCACCAGTCCGTCCGCGAACACTGAAGCTTTCTTT	CATSPSANTEAFF
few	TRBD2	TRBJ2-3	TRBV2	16	TGTGCCAGCAGCATAAGGACTAGCGGAATCACAGATACGCAGTATTTT	CASSIRTSGITDTQYF
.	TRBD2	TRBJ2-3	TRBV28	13	TGTGCCAGCAGTCCCGGGACTAGCGGGAGTTGGTATTTT	CASSPGTSGSWYF
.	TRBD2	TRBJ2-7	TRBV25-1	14	TGTGCCAGCAGTGACGGACTAGCGGGACGCGAGCAGTACTTC	CASSDGLAGREQYF
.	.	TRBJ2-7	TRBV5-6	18	TGTGCCAGCAGCTTGGTCGGGGGCGGGAGAGGAGGAGGTTACGAGCAGTACTTC	CASSLVGGGRGGGYEQYF
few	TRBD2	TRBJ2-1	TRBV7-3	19	TGTGCCAGCAGCTTAATTCCTAGCGGAGCCCCCAGCTCCTACAATGAGCAGTTCTTC	CASSLIPSGAPSSYNEQFF
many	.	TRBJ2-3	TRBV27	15	TGTGCCAGCAGTTTATCCGGGATCAGCACAGATACGCAGTATTTT	CASSLSGISTDTQYF
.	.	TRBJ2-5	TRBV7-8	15	TGTGCCAGCAGTTATCTTACAGGCGATCAAGAGACCCAGTACTTC	CASSYLTGDQETQYF
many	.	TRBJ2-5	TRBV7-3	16	TGTGCCAGCAGCTTAACGTCTGGAGGGGGACAAGAGACCCAGTACTTC	CASSLTSGGGQETQYF
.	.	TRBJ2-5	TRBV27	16	TGTGCCAGCAGTTTCCTGGCCAGGGGGGTTGGCGAGACCCAGTACTTC	CASSFLARGVGETQYF
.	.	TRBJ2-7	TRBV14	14	TGTGCCAGCAGCCAAGATATCATCTCCTACGAGCAGTACTTC	CASSQDIISYEQYF
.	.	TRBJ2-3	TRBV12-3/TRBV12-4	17	TGTGCCAGCAGTTTGGGCTCAGCGAGTTGGAGCACAGATACGCAGTATTTT	CASSLGSASWSTDTQYF
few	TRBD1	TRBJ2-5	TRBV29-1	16	TGCAGCGTTGAAGGCTTCCGACAGGGGGCTCGGGAGACCCAGTACTTC	CSVEGFRQGARETQYF
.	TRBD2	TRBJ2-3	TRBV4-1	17	TGCGCCAGCAGCCACCCCCCCGGACCTAGCGGGAGCTATACGCAGTATTTT	CASSHPPGPSGSYTQYF
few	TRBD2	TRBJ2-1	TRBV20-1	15	TGCAGTGCTAGTGCGGGGACTAGCCCTTACAATGAGCAGTTCTTC	CSASAGTSPYNEQFF
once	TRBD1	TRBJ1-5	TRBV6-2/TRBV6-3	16	TGTGCCAGCAGTCAGCCGACAGGGGTTGTGAATCAGCCCCAGCATTTT	CASSQPTGVVNQPQHF
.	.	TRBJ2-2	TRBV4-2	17	TGTGCCAGCAGCCAAGAGGTTTTGGGCGGGACGGACGGGGAGCTGTTTTTT	CASSQEVLGGTDGELFF
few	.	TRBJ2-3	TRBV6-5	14	TGTGCCAGCAGTTACTCGTTTGACGGAAATACGCAGTATTTT	CASSYSFDGNTQYF
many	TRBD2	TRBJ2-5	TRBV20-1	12	TGCAGTGCTGGGGGGGTCCAAGAGACCCAGTACTTC	CSAGGVQETQYF
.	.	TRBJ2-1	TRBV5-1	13	TGCGCCAGCAGAATAGGGATCGACAATGAGCAGTTCTTC	CASRIGIDNEQFF
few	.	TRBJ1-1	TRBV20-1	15	TGCAGTGCTAGTCCGGGACGACCGGGAGGGGCTGAAGCTTTCTTT	CSASPGRPGGAEAFF
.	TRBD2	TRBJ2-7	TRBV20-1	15	TGCAGTGCTCAGGAGGGGACTAGCGTATCGGGAGAGCAGTACTTC	CSAQEGTSVSGEQYF
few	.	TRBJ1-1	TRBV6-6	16	TGTGCCAGCAGTTACGAGTCAGGGAGAGGGAACACTGAAGCTTTCTTT	CASSYESGRGNTEAFF
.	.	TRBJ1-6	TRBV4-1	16	TGCGCCAGCAGCCAAAGCAGGGGCGCCTATAATTCACCCCTCCACTTT	CASSQSRGAYNSPLHF
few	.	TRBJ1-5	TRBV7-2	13	TGTGCCAGCAGCTATCAAGTTAATCAGCCCCAGCATTTT	CASSYQVNQPQHF
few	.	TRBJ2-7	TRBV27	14	TGTGCCAGCAGTCCACGGGACCTAAAATACGAGCAGTACTTC	CASSPRDLKYEQYF
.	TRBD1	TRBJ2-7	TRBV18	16	TGTGCCAGCTCACTCCTAGGACAGGGTATCGTTCACGAGCAGTACTTC	CASSLLGQGIVHEQYF
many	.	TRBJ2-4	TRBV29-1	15	TGCAGCGTAGTTCAGGGGGGGTTGGCCAAAAACATTCAGTACTTC	CSVVQGGLAKNIQYF